A selection of T cell receptor beta chains follows, all from one sample in a study of CD8 T cells in Susac syndrome. One entry per CDR3 protein results from TCRdb running MiXCR on the immunoSEQ multiplex PCR reads. Of roughly 130,000 distinct CDR3 sequences detected, 85% to 95% appear once; the ten largest clones hold about 0.28%. Sequencing used CD8+ T cells from PBMCs. The receptors were gathered from a human donor with Susac syndrome. CDR3s include the opening cysteine and the closing phenylalanine or tryptophan. Each record gives: D gene, clone size, V gene, J gene, CDR3 protein, CDR3 DNA. D genes are given only for firm matches. Clone size is not always given. Where it is, it says once, few, many or a class for expanded clones.

d_gene: NA
abundance: NA
v_gene: TRBV27
j_gene: TRBJ2-3
CDR3aa: CASSPVTGTDTQYF
CDR3nt: TGTGCCAGCAGTCCGGTAACGGGCACAGATACGCAGTATTTT

d_gene: NA
abundance: NA
v_gene: TRBV4-1
j_gene: TRBJ1-3
CDR3aa: CASSQDPPGFGDTIYF
CDR3nt: TGCGCCAGCAGCCAAGATCCCCCGGGATTCGGGGACACCATATATTTT

d_gene: TRBD2
abundance: NA
v_gene: TRBV5-4
j_gene: TRBJ2-5
CDR3aa: CASSSGLAQNQETQYF
CDR3nt: TGTGCCAGCAGCTCAGGACTAGCGCAAAACCAAGAGACCCAGTACTTC

d_gene: NA
abundance: NA
v_gene: TRBV29-1
j_gene: TRBJ2-5
CDR3aa: CSVERGSQETQYF
CDR3nt: TGCAGCGTTGAACGGGGCAGCCAAGAGACCCAGTACTTC

d_gene: NA
abundance: NA
v_gene: TRBV6-5
j_gene: TRBJ1-2
CDR3aa: CASSLNQGENYGYTF
CDR3nt: TGTGCCAGCAGCCTAAATCAGGGAGAAAACTATGGCTACACCTTC

d_gene: TRBD1
abundance: NA
v_gene: TRBV29-1
j_gene: TRBJ1-2
CDR3aa: CSVPGQGRYTF
CDR3nt: TGCAGCGTTCCGGGACAGGGACGCTACACCTTC

d_gene: NA
abundance: NA
v_gene: TRBV12-3/TRBV12-4
j_gene: TRBJ2-1
CDR3aa: CASRLNNEQFF
CDR3nt: TGTGCCAGCAGATTAAACAATGAGCAGTTCTTC

d_gene: NA
abundance: NA
v_gene: TRBV13
j_gene: TRBJ2-7
CDR3aa: CASSSGRRYEQYF
CDR3nt: TGTGCCAGCAGCTCGGGACGCCGGTACGAGCAGTACTTC

d_gene: NA
abundance: NA
v_gene: TRBV19
j_gene: TRBJ2-1
CDR3aa: CASRWGNEYNEQFF
CDR3nt: TGTGCCAGTAGATGGGGTAATGAATACAATGAGCAGTTCTTC

d_gene: TRBD1
abundance: NA
v_gene: TRBV3-1
j_gene: TRBJ2-1
CDR3aa: CASSQGLPGGLGNEQFF
CDR3nt: TGTGCCAGCAGCCAAGGACTGCCAGGGGGCTTGGGCAATGAGCAGTTCTTC

d_gene: TRBD2
abundance: NA
v_gene: TRBV5-6
j_gene: TRBJ2-7
CDR3aa: CASSLSLAEYEQYF
CDR3nt: TGTGCCAGCAGCTTGTCACTAGCGGAGTACGAGCAGTACTTC

d_gene: NA
abundance: NA
v_gene: TRBV13
j_gene: TRBJ1-6
CDR3aa: CASSLEGDQSPLHF
CDR3nt: TGTGCCAGCAGCTTAGAGGGCGACCAGTCACCCCTCCACTTT

d_gene: NA
abundance: NA
v_gene: TRBV11-2
j_gene: TRBJ2-2
CDR3aa: CASSLVATGELFF
CDR3nt: TGTGCCAGCAGCCTAGTAGCTACCGGGGAGCTGTTTTTT

d_gene: NA
abundance: NA
v_gene: TRBV5-6
j_gene: TRBJ2-2
CDR3aa: CASSLEGYYGELFF
CDR3nt: TGTGCCAGCAGCTTGGAAGGGTATTACGGGGAGCTGTTTTTT

d_gene: NA
abundance: NA
v_gene: TRBV6-4
j_gene: TRBJ2-1
CDR3aa: CASSDTGGLAGAYNEQFF
CDR3nt: TGTGCCAGCAGTGACACTGGGGGCTTAGCGGGTGCCTACAATGAGCAGTTCTTC

d_gene: TRBD1
abundance: few
v_gene: TRBV12-3/TRBV12-4
j_gene: TRBJ2-3
CDR3aa: CASSLTGADTQYF
CDR3nt: TGTGCCAGCAGCCTTACAGGGGCAGATACGCAGTATTTT

d_gene: TRBD2
abundance: NA
v_gene: TRBV5-1
j_gene: TRBJ2-5
CDR3aa: CASSFSGLAEYQETQYF
CDR3nt: TGCGCCAGCAGCTTTTCCGGACTAGCGGAGTACCAAGAGACCCAGTACTTC

d_gene: NA
abundance: once
v_gene: TRBV19
j_gene: TRBJ1-2
CDR3aa: CARAIASRTDTNYGYTF
CDR3nt: TGTGCCCGTGCCATCGCCTCGCGTACAGACACTAACTATGGCTACACCTTC

d_gene: TRBD2
abundance: NA
v_gene: TRBV13
j_gene: TRBJ2-5
CDR3aa: CASSNLAGPQETQYF
CDR3nt: TGTGCCAGCAGCAACCTAGCGGGGCCTCAAGAGACCCAGTACTTC

d_gene: TRBD1
abundance: once
v_gene: TRBV9
j_gene: TRBJ2-5
CDR3aa: CASSVGGERGLKETQYF
CDR3nt: TGTGCCAGCAGCGTAGGGGGCGAGAGGGGGCTAAAAGAGACCCAGTACTTC

d_gene: NA
abundance: NA
v_gene: TRBV4-2
j_gene: TRBJ1-1
CDR3aa: CASSQAFGGGANTEAFF
CDR3nt: TGTGCCAGCAGCCAAGCCTTTGGGGGGGGAGCTAACACTGAAGCTTTCTTT

d_gene: NA
abundance: NA
v_gene: TRBV30
j_gene: TRBJ1-5
CDR3aa: CAWSPGPKHNQPQHF
CDR3nt: TGTGCCTGGAGCCCCGGGCCCAAACACAATCAGCCCCAGCATTTT

d_gene: NA
abundance: NA
v_gene: TRBV4-1
j_gene: TRBJ2-2
CDR3aa: CASSPLVGELFF
CDR3nt: TGCGCCAGCAGCCCCTTGGTCGGGGAGCTGTTTTTT

d_gene: TRBD1
abundance: once
v_gene: TRBV7-2
j_gene: TRBJ2-1
CDR3aa: CASSLDYQGAWNEQFF
CDR3nt: TGTGCCAGCAGCTTAGATTATCAGGGGGCGTGGAATGAGCAGTTCTTC

d_gene: NA
abundance: NA
v_gene: TRBV30
j_gene: TRBJ1-2
CDR3aa: CAWSVSGLYYGYTF
CDR3nt: TGTGCCTGGAGTGTATCAGGGCTTTATTATGGCTACACCTTC

d_gene: NA
abundance: once
v_gene: TRBV12-3/TRBV12-4
j_gene: TRBJ1-1
CDR3aa: CASSLDGNTEAFF
CDR3nt: TGTGCCAGCAGTTTGGACGGAAACACTGAAGCTTTCTTT

d_gene: NA
abundance: NA
v_gene: TRBV7-9
j_gene: TRBJ2-1
CDR3aa: CASSSEAQAEYNEQFF
CDR3nt: TGTGCCAGCAGCTCCGAAGCCCAAGCGGAATACAATGAGCAGTTCTTC

d_gene: TRBD1
abundance: NA
v_gene: TRBV25-1
j_gene: TRBJ2-7
CDR3aa: CASSLKTGGSSYEQYF
CDR3nt: TGTGCCAGCAGTCTGAAGACAGGGGGGAGCTCCTACGAGCAGTACTTC

d_gene: NA
abundance: NA
v_gene: TRBV5-8
j_gene: TRBJ1-4
CDR3aa: CASSLKEKLFF
CDR3nt: TGTGCCAGCAGCTTGAAGGAAAAACTGTTTTTT

d_gene: NA
abundance: NA
v_gene: TRBV4-3
j_gene: TRBJ1-1
CDR3aa: CASSQDGQISNTEAFF
CDR3nt: TGCGCCAGCAGCCAAGACGGACAGATCTCGAACACTGAAGCTTTCTTT

d_gene: NA
abundance: NA
v_gene: TRBV19
j_gene: TRBJ1-2
CDR3aa: CATAAGVGYGYTF
CDR3nt: TGTGCCACAGCGGCGGGGGTCGGGTATGGCTACACCTTC

d_gene: NA
abundance: NA
v_gene: TRBV6-2/TRBV6-3
j_gene: TRBJ2-2
CDR3aa: CASKAGELFF
CDR3nt: TGTGCCAGCAAGGCCGGGGAGCTGTTTTTT

d_gene: TRBD2
abundance: once
v_gene: TRBV5-1
j_gene: TRBJ2-7
CDR3aa: CASSPTSGGADEQYF
CDR3nt: TGCGCCAGCAGCCCGACTAGCGGGGGGGCCGACGAGCAGTACTTC

d_gene: NA
abundance: NA
v_gene: TRBV12-5
j_gene: TRBJ2-7
CDR3aa: CASGLPTGEQYF
CDR3nt: TGTGCTAGTGGTTTGCCGACTGGCGAGCAGTACTTC

d_gene: TRBD1
abundance: NA
v_gene: TRBV27
j_gene: TRBJ2-1
CDR3aa: CASSLTPGQGYNEQFF
CDR3nt: TGTGCCAGCAGTTTGACACCGGGACAGGGTTACAATGAGCAGTTCTTC

d_gene: NA
abundance: NA
v_gene: TRBV14
j_gene: TRBJ1-5
CDR3aa: CASSLGRGQPQHF
CDR3nt: TGTGCCAGCAGCCTCGGGCGGGGGCAGCCCCAGCATTTT

d_gene: NA
abundance: NA
v_gene: TRBV20-1
j_gene: TRBJ2-5
CDR3aa: CSARAEGGRETQYF
CDR3nt: TGCAGTGCTAGAGCGGAAGGGGGTCGGGAGACCCAGTACTTC

d_gene: NA
abundance: NA
v_gene: TRBV6-1
j_gene: TRBJ1-5
CDR3aa: CASEFNVYQPQHF
CDR3nt: TGTGCCAGCGAATTTAATGTATACCAGCCCCAGCATTTT

d_gene: TRBD1
abundance: NA
v_gene: TRBV2
j_gene: TRBJ2-1
CDR3aa: CASSVDRGYDEQFF
CDR3nt: TGTGCCAGCAGTGTGGACAGGGGGTACGATGAGCAGTTCTTC

d_gene: NA
abundance: NA
v_gene: TRBV9
j_gene: TRBJ1-1
CDR3aa: CASSVGGWGTEAFF
CDR3nt: TGTGCCAGCAGCGTAGGAGGCTGGGGCACTGAAGCTTTCTTT

d_gene: NA
abundance: NA
v_gene: TRBV4-1
j_gene: TRBJ1-5
CDR3aa: CASSQPAGGSNQPQHF
CDR3nt: TGCGCCAGCAGCCAACCCGCGGGGGGTAGCAATCAGCCCCAGCATTTT

d_gene: TRBD1
abundance: NA
v_gene: TRBV9
j_gene: TRBJ2-7
CDR3aa: CASSADRGPYEQYF
CDR3nt: TGTGCCAGCAGCGCGGACAGGGGTCCCTACGAGCAGTACTTC

d_gene: NA
abundance: NA
v_gene: TRBV3-1
j_gene: TRBJ2-3
CDR3aa: CASSKRGLTGGTDTQYF
CDR3nt: TGTGCCAGCAGCAAACGAGGACTCACAGGTGGCACAGATACGCAGTATTTT

d_gene: NA
abundance: NA
v_gene: TRBV29-1
j_gene: TRBJ1-1
CDR3aa: CSARGGEAFF
CDR3nt: TGCAGCGCCCGAGGGGGTGAAGCTTTCTTT

d_gene: TRBD1
abundance: NA
v_gene: TRBV6-6
j_gene: TRBJ2-7
CDR3aa: CASSYVTGGEQYF
CDR3nt: TGTGCCAGCAGTTACGTTACAGGGGGCGAGCAGTACTTC